The T cell receptor (beta chain) under discussion was sequenced for a study of T cells in tuberculosis. Study summary: CD1B tetramers identified T cells specific for mycobacterial lipid GMM.

The method was immunoSEQ multiplex PCR; TCRdb's version includes in-frame clones alone and lacks a portion of them. Among tens of thousands of clones listed, 93% were seen once. Sequenced input: PBMCs. The clonotype originates from a donor aged 10 to 29 with latent tuberculosis or without tuberculosis infection.

The CDR3, as DNA: TGCGCCAGCAGCCAAGACCCGGGACAGCCTTCCTACGAGCAGTACTTC. Its translation: CASSQDPGQPSYEQYF. The J gene is TRBJ2-7, the V gene TRBV4-1; 7 bases align to TRBD1. V lost 0 bases and J lost 1; bases outside the gene matches: 6. This CDR3 spans 16 amino acids. Germline CDR1 reads MGHRA; CDR2 reads YSYEKL.